This T cell receptor (beta chain) originates from a study of response to subunit inactivated influenza vaccine. Study conclusions and caveats: It was the authors' suggestion that each seasonal influenza vaccination recruits few new T cells.

With V trimmed by 5 bases and J by 7 bases, 7 bases remained unmatched. The CDR3 sequence is 14 residues long. CDR1 SGHAT and CDR2 FQNNGV come from the germline V gene. In its sample, this clonotype was seen a few times. What it binds is unknown. TCRdb ran MiXCR on the RT-PCR reads and lists one entry per CDR3 protein. The top ten clones hold 1.5% to 2% of a sample with some 500,000 distinct CDR3 sequences, 25% of them seen once. V usage is TRBV11-2 and J usage is TRBJ2-1, with 8 bases aligning to TRBD1. The source was CD4+ T cells sorted from PBMCs, collected about 5 days after vaccination. This receptor was obtained from a man aged 50 to 59 who received an inactivated influenza vaccine. The CDR3 protein is CASSRRDRSNEQFF. The CDR3 nucleotides are TGTGCCAGCAGCCGCCGGGACAGGTCGAATGAGCAGTTCTTC.